A selection of T cell receptor beta chains follows, all from one sample in a study of cytomegalovirus exposure and HLA in healthy donors. TCRdb's table, derived via immunoSEQ multiplex PCR, lists solely in-frame clones and lacks some. The table shows 210,000 or so clones, with over 80% occurring only once. The sample taken for sequencing was PBMCs. The receptors come from a boy aged 2 to 10 in good health and CMV-seronegative. Each CDR3 is given with its conserved first and last residue. Each record gives: J gene, clone size, D gene, V gene, CDR3 DNA, CDR3 protein. The D gene is left open where the match is weak. Clone size is shown for a subset of rows, as once, few, many or a class of expanded clone.

TRBJ2-7,once,TRBD1,TRBV7-2,TGTGCCAGCAGCCGGGACAGGGGAGGTGAGCAGTACTTC,CASSRDRGGEQYF
TRBJ2-2,-,TRBD2,TRBV7-2,TGTGCCAGCAGCTTAGAGCGGGGGCGCCCAAACACCGGGGAGCTGTTTTTT,CASSLERGRPNTGELFF
TRBJ2-1,-,-,TRBV6-5,TGTGCCAGCAGTGGAACAGGCTACAATGAGCAGTTCTTC,CASSGTGYNEQFF
TRBJ2-7,-,-,TRBV30,TGTGCCTGTTCCGGTAGCTCCTACGAGCAGTACTTC,CACSGSSYEQYF
TRBJ2-1,-,-,TRBV9,TGTGCCAGCAGCGTAGGGCTAGAACTGGACAATGAGCAGTTCTTC,CASSVGLELDNEQFF
TRBJ2-7,-,TRBD2,TRBV4-1,TGCGCCAGCAGCCAAGTTGCGGGAGGGCCCTACGAGCAGTACTTC,CASSQVAGGPYEQYF
TRBJ2-7,-,TRBD2,TRBV5-1,TGCGCCAGCAGCTCGCCGCGGGAGCCCCCCTACGAGCAGTACTTC,CASSSPREPPYEQYF
TRBJ2-7,-,TRBD2,TRBV29-1,TGCAGCGTTGAAGAGCCCCTAGCGGGAGGGTACGAGCAGTACTTC,CSVEEPLAGGYEQYF
TRBJ1-2,-,-,TRBV5-6,TGTGCCAGCAGCTTCGGGGGGAATGGCTACACCTTC,CASSFGGNGYTF
TRBJ2-1,-,-,TRBV6-1,TGTGCCAGCAGTGAAGCGGGGGGGCGTGAGCAGTTCTTC,CASSEAGGREQFF
TRBJ1-5,-,TRBD1,TRBV5-1,TGCGCCAGCAGCTTGGCGGGACAGCACAATCAGCCCCAGCATTTT,CASSLAGQHNQPQHF
TRBJ2-4,-,TRBD2,TRBV27,TGTGCCAGCAGTTCCTCGCTAGCGGGGGGAAACATTCAGTACTTC,CASSSSLAGGNIQYF
TRBJ1-2,once,TRBD1,TRBV19,TGTGCCAGTAGGACAGGGGCAACGTATGGCTACACCTTC,CASRTGATYGYTF
TRBJ1-1,-,-,TRBV20-1,TGCAGTCCCAGACAGCACACTGAAGCTTTCTTT,CSPRQHTEAFF
TRBJ2-5,-,TRBD2,TRBV2,TGTGCCAGCAGCAGACTAGCGGGATTTCAAGAGACCCAGTACTTC,CASSRLAGFQETQYF
TRBJ2-7,-,-,TRBV30,TGTGCCTGGAGGGCAGGGGGGAACGAGCAGTACTTC,CAWRAGGNEQYF
TRBJ1-2,-,-,TRBV5-5,TGTGCCAGCAGCTTGGCCAATACTAGGGACTATGGCTACACCTTC,CASSLANTRDYGYTF
TRBJ2-1,once,TRBD1,TRBV19,TGTGCCAGTAGTCCCCGTGGGACAGGGGTCAGCAATGAGCAGTTCTTC,CASSPRGTGVSNEQFF